A selection of T cell receptor beta chains follows, all from one sample in a study of shared clonotypes between healthy human individuals. Here immunoSEQ multiplex PCR was the method, and the copy in TCRdb shows in-frame clones only, minus some. The table includes about 1 million clones, under 80% detected once. Sequencing was carried out using memory CD4+ T cells sorted from blood. These receptors all come from a man younger than 35 in good health. Both conserved end residues are part of each CDR3. D genes are given only for firm matches. Clone size, where shown, is once, few, many, or a class for clones that have expanded.

. | . | TRBJ2-5 | TRBV2 | TGTGCCAGCAGCGGTAACCTAGCGACCCAGTACTTC | CASSGNLATQYF
many | TRBD2 | TRBJ2-5 | TRBV27 | TGTGCCAGCAGCCAGGCACTAGCGGGGGTTGAGACCCAGTACTTC | CASSQALAGVETQYF
. | . | TRBJ2-6 | TRBV5-1 | TGCGCCAGCAGCTTGGGTGGGAAAGGAGGGGCCAACGTCCTGACTTTC | CASSLGGKGGANVLTF
. | TRBD1 | TRBJ2-7 | TRBV11-1 | TGTGCCAGCAGCCAAGGACAGGGGCCCTACGAGCAGTACTTC | CASSQGQGPYEQYF
. | . | TRBJ2-7 | TRBV30 | TGTGCCTGGAGTGTACTACAGAGGAGCGACGAGCAGTACTTC | CAWSVLQRSDEQYF
. | . | TRBJ2-1 | TRBV5-1 | TGCGCCAGCAGCTTGGAGGCCCCAGGGCGCAATGAGCAGTTCTTC | CASSLEAPGRNEQFF
. | . | TRBJ2-4 | TRBV15 | TGTGCCACCTCCGTTGGTGTAGCCAAAAACATTCAGTACTTC | CATSVGVAKNIQYF
. | TRBD2 | TRBJ2-7 | TRBV9 | TGTGCCAGCAGCGTAGAAGCGGGGGACACCTACGAGCAGTACTTC | CASSVEAGDTYEQYF
few | . | TRBJ2-3 | TRBV11-2 | TGTGCCAGCAGCGTCCTAGCTATGAGCACAGATACGCAGTATTTT | CASSVLAMSTDTQYF
. | TRBD2 | TRBJ2-7 | TRBV23-1 | TGCGCCAGCAGCCCGGGAGGAAGGTGTGGGACCAATCTTAACTACGAGCAGTACTTC | CASSPGGRCGTNLNYEQYF
. | TRBD1 | TRBJ2-5 | TRBV7-9 | TGTGCCAGCAGCACTCGACAGGGGGCAGTTGAGACCCAGTACTTC | CASSTRQGAVETQYF
. | . | TRBJ2-1 | TRBV4-3 | TGCGCCAGCAGCCAAGATAGGTGGAGGGGGAGAACCTACAATGAGCAGTTCTTC | CASSQDRWRGRTYNEQFF
. | TRBD1 | TRBJ2-7 | TRBV5-1 | TGCGCCAGCGTACTCGGGACAGGAGGAAACGAGCAGTACTTC | CASVLGTGGNEQYF
. | TRBD1 | TRBJ1-2 | TRBV28 | TGTGCCAGCAGCCTGGGACAGGGGGCTGGGGGCTACACCTTC | CASSLGQGAGGYTF